The 27 T cell receptor beta chains in this list originate from one sample, sequenced in a study of blood T cell repertoires in COVID-19 (dated by TCRdb to 2020 to 2022). Library generation was performed with the immunoSEQ multiplex PCR assay. TCRdb took this table from immuneACCESS and kept in-frame rearrangements with V and J called. Such tables lack part of the clones; where checked against another copy, unresolved V genes explain under half of the gap, and the rest is unexplained. The sample has some 300,000 clones on record, about 90% of them singletons. Of the sample, 1% is held by the ten largest clones. Source material: peripheral blood. The receptor source for this set is a woman in her thirties or forties with COVID-19, enrolled during active disease.

This sequence joins TRBV7-9 and TRBJ1-4; TRBD1 agrees at 7 bases. V trimming: 4 bases; J trimming: 5 bases; junction bases outside the gene matches: 4. The CDR3 is 14 residues long. Germline V gives CDR1 SEHNR, CDR2 FQNEAQ (reference sequence). The CDR3 here is CASSSGQLNEKLFF. The CDR3 DNA reads TGTGCCAGCAGCTCGGGACAGCTGAATGAAAAACTGTTTTTT.

This chain links TRBV30 with TRBJ1-2; possibly TRBD1 for D (5 bases). This CDR3 spans 13 amino acids. CDR1 GTSNPN and CDR2 SVGIG come from the germline V gene (reference sequence). V lost 0 bases, J lost 5 bases, and 10 bases lay in between. Here the CDR3 DNA reads TGTGCCTGGAGTGTCGGAGGGGATTATGGCTACACCTTC. This sequence encodes CAWSVGGDYGYTF.

The J gene is TRBJ1-1, the V gene TRBV7-9, with TRBD1 as a possible D gene (5 bases). The CDR3 totals 15 residues. V dropped 4 bases and J dropped 2 bases, with 14 bases sitting between them. CDR1 is SEHNR, CDR2 FQNEAQ, per germline (reference sequence). CDR3 sequence (DNA): TGTGCCAGCAGCTCTACCAGGACAATTAACACTGAAGCTTTCTTT. This sequence encodes CASSSTRTINTEAFF.

The chain joins TRBV29-1 to TRBJ2-7; weak D call: TRBD2 (7 bases). Trimming stripped 1 base from V and 9 bases from J, with 19 bases between. Germline V gene data show CDR1 as SQVTM and CDR2 as ANQGSEA. CDR3 length equals 14 residues. CDR3: CSVEVAGRGFGQYF. Here the CDR3 DNA reads TGCAGCGTTGAAGTCGCAGGGAGGGGGTTTGGGCAGTACTTC.

The genes are TRBV28 and TRBJ1-3; tentative D call: TRBD1 (5 bases). V was shortened by 3 bases and J by 4 bases, with 13 bases between the two germline ends. CDR1 and CDR2 (germline): MDHEN, SYDVKM. The CDR3 contains 15 residues. The CDR3 sequence is CASSFQGSGGNTIYF. CDR3 DNA: TGTGCCAGCAGTTTTCAGGGAAGCGGGGGAAACACCATATATTTT.

The table lists this clone with a count of one. The chain is built from TRBV2 and TRBJ1-5; D is uncertain. The germline V gene has CDR1 SNHLY and CDR2 FYNNEI. V was trimmed by 8 bases and J by 3 bases, leaving 14 bases between them. The CDR3 length is 14 residues. The CDR3 is CASSGGGVNQPQHF. The CDR3 DNA reads TGTGCCAGCTCTGGCGGAGGAGTCAATCAGCCCCAGCATTTT. The variable domain in full, completed from reference TRBV2 and TRBJ1-5, reads EPEVTQTPSHQVTQMGQEVILRCVPISNHLYFYWYRQILGQKVEFLVSFYNNEISEKSEIFDDQFSVERPDGSNFTLKIRSTKLEDSAMYFCASSGGGVNQPQHFGDGTRLSIL.

As DNA, the CDR3 is TGTGCCAGCAGCGACGGACAGGGGCTCCTATACGAGCAGTACTTC. This codes for CASSDGQGLLYEQYF. V and J are TRBV7-2 and TRBJ2-7; the match to TRBD1 covers 9 bases. Unmatched junction bases numbered 9, after V lost 5 bases and J lost 4 bases. The CDR3 consists of 15 residues. CDR1 is SGHTA, CDR2 FQGNSA, per germline.

CDR3: CASSHLTDPWNEQYF. Written as DNA, the CDR3 is TGTGCCAGCAGCCACTTGACAGACCCCTGGAACGAGCAGTACTTC. This chain connects TRBV3-1 (or the pseudogene TRBV3-2) to TRBJ2-7, with D possibly being TRBD1 (5 bases). The CDR3 consists of 15 residues. Germline CDR1 reads LGHDT; CDR2 reads YNNKEL (reference sequence). With 3 bases removed from V and 5 bases from J, the gap between germline ends came to 17 bases.

This clone was detected a few times. The J gene is TRBJ1-2, the V gene TRBV5-6, with TRBD1 matching over 7 bases. Germline V gene sequence: CDR1 SGHDT, CDR2 YYEEEE. This CDR3 has 14 amino acids. The V and J ends lost 1 base and 7 bases, in that order; junction bases with no gene match: 7. CDR3 residues: CASSLFHRGSGYTF. Here the CDR3 DNA reads TGTGCCAGCAGCTTGTTCCACAGGGGATCTGGCTACACCTTC.

The chain carries TRBV28 and TRBJ2-7, with TRBD1 identical over 9 bases. CDR1 and CDR2 (germline): MDHEN, SYDVKM. V lost 3 bases, J lost 2 bases, and 5 bases stayed unmatched. This CDR3 region has 15 residues. The CDR3 protein is CASSLERQGAYEQYF. The CDR3 coding sequence is TGTGCCAGCAGTTTGGAACGACAGGGGGCCTACGAGCAGTACTTC.

This sequence joins TRBV2 and TRBJ2-3; 11 positions agree with TRBD2. This CDR3 spans 15 amino acids. The junction had 4 bases not matched to a gene; V was cut back by 5 bases and J by 3 bases. The germline V gene encodes CDR1 SNHLY and CDR2 FYNNEI. CDR3 bases: TGTGCCAGCAGTCTTAGCGGGGGGGGGACAGATACGCAGTATTTT. Its translation is CASSLSGGGTDTQYF.

This clone was seen a single time. J is TRBJ1-2 and V is TRBV7-6, with a weak D call TRBD1 (5 bases). V was clipped by 5 bases and J by 4 bases, with 20 bases between them. Germline assignment: CDR1 SGHVS and CDR2 FNYEAQ. The CDR3 length is 16 residues. The CDR3 loop is CASSRVAGPTSYGYTF. In nucleotides, the CDR3 is TGTGCCAGCAGCAGAGTCGCAGGGCCAACCTCCTATGGCTACACCTTC.

The V gene is TRBV12-3 or TRBV12-4, the J gene TRBJ2-5; D remains ambiguous. The CDR3 totals 11 residues. Trimming removed 6 bases from V and 5 bases from J, with 7 bases in between. The CDR3 region is CASSLAETQYF. The CDR3 DNA reads TGTGCCAGCAGCCTGGCCGAGACCCAGTACTTC.

This chain connects TRBV9 to TRBJ2-2; TRBD2 aligns across 7 bases. The CDR3 is made up of 15 amino acids. Germline V gene sequence: CDR1 SGDLS, CDR2 YYNGEE. V shed 3 bases and J 0 bases; nucleotides not matched to a gene: 2. The DNA for the CDR3 is TGTGCCAGCAGCGCGGCGGGAGCGAACACCGGGGAGCTGTTTTTT. Translation: CASSAAGANTGELFF.

This chain uses TRBV6-5 with TRBJ1-1, with D possibly TRBD1 on 5 matching bases. Trimming took 0 bases from V and 0 from J, leaving 11 bases between them. This CDR3 has 16 residues. The germline gives CDR1 MNHEY, CDR2 SVGAGI. The CDR3 spells CASSYSWAGLNTEAFF. CDR3 nucleotides: TGTGCCAGCAGTTACTCCTGGGCAGGGCTGAACACTGAAGCTTTCTTT.

DNA of the CDR3: TGTGCCAGCAGCGCGCTAGGCCCGCAAGAGACCCAGTACTTC. It yields the protein CASSALGPQETQYF. The chain carries TRBV5-8 and TRBJ2-5, with D uncertain. CDR3 length: 14 residues. Germline CDR1 is SGHTS and CDR2 is YDEGEE. The V gene lost 4 bases and the J gene lost 2 bases, with 12 bases spanning the gap.

V is TRBV7-2 and J is TRBJ1-1; 7 bases fit TRBD1. The CDR3 runs to 17 residues. Germline CDR1 and CDR2: SGHTA and FQGNSA. Trimming removed 8 bases from V and 12 bases from J; junction bases left unmatched: 27. CDR3 in amino acids: CASGRPGQPHGLESPFF. CDR3 bases: TGTGCCAGCGGCAGACCGGGACAGCCGCACGGCCTCGAATCCCCTTTCTTT. The whole variable domain, filled in from reference TRBV7-2 and TRBJ1-1, reads GAGVSQSPSNKVTEKGKDVELRCDPISGHTALYWYRQSLGQGLEFLIYFQGNSAPDKSGLPSDRFSAERTGGSVSTLTIQRTQQEDSAVYLCASGRPGQPHGLESPFFGQGTRLTVV.

The rearrangement links TRBV7-6 to TRBJ2-2; TRBD2 aligns across 8 bases. This CDR3 has 18 residues. J was trimmed by 0 bases and V by 4 bases; bases with no gene match: 10. In germline, CDR1 is SGHVS, CDR2 FNYEAQ. CDR3: CASSSLTGGAANTGELFF. CDR3 in DNA: TGTGCCAGCAGCTCACTAACGGGAGGGGCCGCGAACACCGGGGAGCTGTTTTTT.

The rearrangement uses TRBV10-3 and TRBJ1-3; D ambiguous. The V end was cut by 5 bases, the J end by 5 bases, with 4 bases between. The V gene's germline CDR1 is ENHRY and CDR2 SYGVKD. The CDR3 covers 11 residues. Here the CDR3 reads CAISYRNTIYF. The CDR3, as DNA: TGTGCCATCAGTTATAGAAACACCATATATTTT.

The V gene is TRBV4-1, the J gene TRBJ1-6, with D tentatively TRBD1 (5 bases). V was pared by 1 base and J by 8 bases, with 9 bases between. The CDR3 sequence is 14 residues long. Germline CDR1 and CDR2: MGHRA and YSYEKL. CDR3 protein: CASSQGGRDSPLHF. CDR3 nucleotides: TGCGCCAGCAGCCAAGGGGGCAGGGATTCACCCCTCCACTTT.

The V and J genes are TRBV12-3 or TRBV12-4 and TRBJ2-5, with D perhaps TRBD2 (6 bases). This CDR3 has 13 residues. Trimming shortened V by 5 bases and J by 2 bases, and 9 bases separated the two germline ends. Here the CDR3 DNA reads TGTGCCAGCAGTCGGGACTCACAAGAGACCCAGTACTTC. This sequence encodes CASSRDSQETQYF.

This clone appeared once. The chain joins TRBV21-1 to TRBJ1-2. TRBV21-1 is given as a pseudogene. This CDR3 spans 17 amino acids. CDR3 protein: CASSTHSPGTANYGYTF. The CDR3 DNA reads as TGTGCCAGCAGCACACATTCCCCCGGGACTGCAAACTATGGCTACACCTTC.

The J gene is TRBJ2-1, the V gene TRBV5-1; TRBD1 agrees at 9 bases. The V segment lost 7 bases and the J segment 5 bases; nucleotides outside the gene matches: 10. Germline lookup yields CDR1 SGHRS and CDR2 YFSETQ. The CDR3 is made up of 15 amino acids. In nucleotides, the CDR3 is TGCGCCAGCTCTTCCGGGACAGGGAGTAACAATGAGCAGTTCTTC. Translation: CASSSGTGSNNEQFF.

The chain uses TRBV28 and TRBJ1-5; weak D call: TRBD1 (5 bases). Per germline, CDR1 MDHEN and CDR2 SYDVKM. Trimming cost V 6 bases and J 3 bases, with 15 bases left between them. This CDR3 comprises 15 residues. The CDR3 nucleotides are TGTGCCAGCAGACAAGGGACTGCCGTCAATCAGCCCCAGCATTTT. Translated, it gives CASRQGTAVNQPQHF.

In nucleotides, the CDR3 is TGTGCCAGCAGCGGAAGACAGGGGGGATCCGGGGAGCTGTTTTTT. Amino acid sequence: CASSGRQGGSGELFF. The chain links TRBV5-6 to TRBJ2-2; 9 nucleotides match TRBD1. V was clipped by 4 bases and J by 6 bases; unmatched bases: 7. From germline, CDR1 is SGHDT and CDR2 YYEEEE. The CDR3 has 15 amino acids. Full variable domain (remainder filled in from reference TRBV5-6 and TRBJ2-2): DAGVTQSPTHLIKTRGQQVTLRCSPKSGHDTVSWYQQALGQGPQFIFQYYEEEERQRGNFPDRFSGHQFPNYSSELNVNALLLGDSALYLCASSGRQGGSGELFFGEGSRLTVL.

The chain couples TRBV7-2 to TRBJ1-5; D not resolved. V was cut by 1 base and J by 6 bases, with 16 bases left in between. The germline gives CDR1 SGHTA, CDR2 FQGNSA. The CDR3 spans 16 residues. Written as DNA, the CDR3 is TGTGCCAGCAGCTTAGGTTGGGCCCGGCAAGGTCAGCCCCAGCATTTT. Translating gives CASSLGWARQGQPQHF.

This CDR3 reads CASSEGGPYNEQFF. The CDR3, as DNA: TGTGCCAGCAGTGAGGGGGGGCCCTACAATGAGCAGTTCTTC. The V and J genes are TRBV2 and TRBJ2-1; D may be TRBD2 (7 bases). The CDR3 has 14 amino acids. Germline CDR1 is SNHLY and CDR2 is FYNNEI. V was clipped by 3 bases and J by 2 bases, with 8 bases between them.